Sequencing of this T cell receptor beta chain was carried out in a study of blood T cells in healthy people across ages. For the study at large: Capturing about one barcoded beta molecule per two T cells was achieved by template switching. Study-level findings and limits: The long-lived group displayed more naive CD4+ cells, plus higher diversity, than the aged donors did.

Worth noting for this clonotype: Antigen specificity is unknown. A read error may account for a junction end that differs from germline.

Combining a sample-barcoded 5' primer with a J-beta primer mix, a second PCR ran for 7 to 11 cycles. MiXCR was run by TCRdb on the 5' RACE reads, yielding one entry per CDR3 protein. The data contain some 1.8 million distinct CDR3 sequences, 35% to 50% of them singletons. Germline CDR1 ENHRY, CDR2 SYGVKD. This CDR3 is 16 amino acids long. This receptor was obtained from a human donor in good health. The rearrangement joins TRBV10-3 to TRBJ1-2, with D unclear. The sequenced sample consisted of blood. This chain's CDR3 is CAISDSHTFSLYGNTF. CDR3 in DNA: TGTGCCATCAGTGATAGTCACACTTTCTCACTCTATGGCAACACCTTC.